A single sample is the source of the 5 T cell receptor beta chains below, sequenced in a study of cytomegalovirus exposure and HLA in healthy donors. PCR primers comprised 60 Vbeta and 13 Jbeta primers. Clones were sequenced by immunoSEQ multiplex PCR, and TCRdb holds only the in-frame ones, with some missing. The sample includes 150,000 to 200,000 clones, about 75% of them seen just once. Sequenced material: PBMCs. Receptor source: a male donor in good health and CMV-seronegative.

This clone was counted a few times. The chain links TRBV2 to TRBJ2-7; 11 bases line up with TRBD1. V dropped 6 bases and J dropped 7; count of bases not matched to a gene: 14. CDR3 length: 16 residues. Germline loops: CDR1 SNHLY, CDR2 FYNNEI. CDR3: CASSISPGTGGLEQYF. In DNA form, the CDR3 reads TGTGCCAGCAGCATCTCACCCGGGACAGGGGGTCTAGAGCAGTACTTC.

This sequence joins TRBV4-1 and TRBJ1-1; D remains unclear. The CDR3 has 14 amino acids. Trimming removed 3 bases from V and 4 bases from J, with 12 bases in between. Germline V CDR1 and CDR2: MGHRA, YSYEKL. For the CDR3, the DNA is TGCGCCAGCAGCCAGGTGGGCGGGAGCACTGAAGCTTTCTTT. Amino acids: CASSQVGGSTEAFF.

V and J are TRBV19 and TRBJ2-2; tentatively, D is TRBD2 (7 bases). The CDR3 runs 14 residues. Per the germline V gene, CDR1 is LNHDA and CDR2 is SQIVND (reference sequence). The V and J ends lost 5 bases and 5 bases respectively, with 12 bases between them. The CDR3 DNA reads TGTGCCAGTAGTCCGGGGGGCGGAACCGGGGAGCTGTTTTTT. Translated: CASSPGGGTGELFF.

The chain has TRBV11-3 and TRBJ2-7, with 9 positions matching TRBD2. CDR1 SGHNT and CDR2 YENEEA come from the germline V gene. V lost 8 bases, J lost 3 bases, and 8 bases stayed unmatched. This CDR3 is built from 14 residues. CDR3 in amino acids: CASSPSGTHYEQYF. The CDR3 nucleotides are TGTGCCAGCTCTCCTAGCGGGACCCACTACGAGCAGTACTTC.

The V and J genes are TRBV6-1 and TRBJ1-1, with D maybe TRBD1 (6 bases). Trimming pared 6 bases from V and 0 bases from J, leaving 14 bases between. CDR3 size: 15 residues. Germline V lookup: CDR1 MNHNS, CDR2 SASEGT. CDR3 in amino acids: CASRIQGAMNTEAFF. The CDR3 bases are TGTGCCAGCAGGATACAGGGAGCCATGAACACTGAAGCTTTCTTT.